The clone carrying this T cell receptor beta chain was seen repeatedly, ten times or more. It was RNA transcripts that yielded the amplified TCR beta CDR3 regions. A first-round RT-PCR of the TCR CDR3 used the HTBI primer set. TCRdb independently ran MiXCR on the multiplex PCR reads; one entry per CDR3 protein. The sample has roughly 350,000 distinct CDR3 sequences; 11% to 15% are singletons. The ends were cut back, 8 bases at V and 3 bases at J, with 8 bases in the middle. This CDR3 is 10 amino acids long. Germline V gene data show CDR1 as DFQATT and CDR2 as SNEGSKA (reference sequence). These data come from a study of T cells in Graves' hyperthyroidism and ophthalmopathy. Criteria for exclusion of patients were uncontrolled infection, other autoimmune disease, pregnancy or lactation.

This TCR came from a woman in her twenties or thirties with Graves' hyperthyroidism. Sequencing used blood. This chain uses TRBV20-1 with TRBJ2-7; D is perhaps TRBD2 (5 bases). In DNA form, the CDR3 reads TGCAGTCCCGCGGGCTACGAGCAGTACTTC. Encoded protein: CSPAGYEQYF.